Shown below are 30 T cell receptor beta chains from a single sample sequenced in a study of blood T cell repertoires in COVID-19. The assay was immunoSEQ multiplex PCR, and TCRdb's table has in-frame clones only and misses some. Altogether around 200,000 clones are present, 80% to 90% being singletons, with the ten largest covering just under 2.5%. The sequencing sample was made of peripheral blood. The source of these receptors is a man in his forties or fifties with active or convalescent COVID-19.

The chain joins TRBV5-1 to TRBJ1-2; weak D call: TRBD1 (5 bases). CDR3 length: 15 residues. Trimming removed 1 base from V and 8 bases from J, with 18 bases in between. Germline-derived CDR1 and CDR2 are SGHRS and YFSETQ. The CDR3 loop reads CASSLSPREKGGYTF. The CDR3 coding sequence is TGCGCCAGCAGCTTGTCTCCCAGGGAAAAAGGGGGCTACACCTTC.

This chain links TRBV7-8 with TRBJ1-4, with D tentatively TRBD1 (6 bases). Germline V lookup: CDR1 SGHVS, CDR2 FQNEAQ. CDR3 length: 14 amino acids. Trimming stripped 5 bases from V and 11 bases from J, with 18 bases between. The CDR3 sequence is CASSQGTNVGKLFF. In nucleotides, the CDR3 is TGTGCCAGCAGCCAGGGGACAAACGTTGGGAAACTGTTTTTT.

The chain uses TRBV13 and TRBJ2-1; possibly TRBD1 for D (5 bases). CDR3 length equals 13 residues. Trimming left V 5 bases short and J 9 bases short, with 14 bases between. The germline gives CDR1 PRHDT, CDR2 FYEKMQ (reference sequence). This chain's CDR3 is CASSDRGFGEQFF. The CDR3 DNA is TGTGCCAGCAGCGATAGGGGATTCGGTGAGCAGTTCTTC.

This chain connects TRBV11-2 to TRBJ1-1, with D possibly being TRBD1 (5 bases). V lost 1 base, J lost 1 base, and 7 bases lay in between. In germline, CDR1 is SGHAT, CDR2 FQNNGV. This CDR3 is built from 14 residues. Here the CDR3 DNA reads TGTGCCAGCAGCTTAGCCAGGGAGAACACTGAAGCTTTCTTT. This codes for CASSLARENTEAFF. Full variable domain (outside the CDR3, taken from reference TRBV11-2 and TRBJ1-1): EAGVAQSPRYKIIEKRQSVAFWCNPISGHATLYWYQQILGQGPKLLIQFQNNGVVDDSQLPKDRFSAERLKGVDSTLKIQPAKLEDSAVYLCASSLARENTEAFFGQGTRLTVV.

The CDR3 spells CASSPRGGTSAAGELFF. Written as DNA, the CDR3 is TGTGCCAGCAGCCCTAGAGGTGGGACTAGTGCGGCCGGGGAGCTGTTTTTT. V usage is TRBV9 and J usage is TRBJ2-2; TRBD2 matches 8 bases. Losses at the gene ends were 4 bases for V and 6 bases for J; bases not matched to a gene: 14. In germline, CDR1 is SGDLS, CDR2 YYNGEE. There are 17 residues in the CDR3. Variable domain in full (rest from reference TRBV9 and TRBJ2-2): DSGVTQTPKHLITATGQRVTLRCSPRSGDLSVYWYQQSLDQGLQFLIQYYNGEERAKGNILERFSAQQFPDLHSELNLSSLELGDSALYFCASSPRGGTSAAGELFFGEGSRLTVL.

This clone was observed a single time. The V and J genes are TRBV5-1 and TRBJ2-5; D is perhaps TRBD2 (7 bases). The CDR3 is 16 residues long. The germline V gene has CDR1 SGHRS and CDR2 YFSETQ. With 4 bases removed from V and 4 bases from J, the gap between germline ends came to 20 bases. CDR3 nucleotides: TGCGCCAGCAGCATAGGGCCCCAGGGAGGGGGAGAGACCCAGTACTTC. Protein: CASSIGPQGGGETQYF.

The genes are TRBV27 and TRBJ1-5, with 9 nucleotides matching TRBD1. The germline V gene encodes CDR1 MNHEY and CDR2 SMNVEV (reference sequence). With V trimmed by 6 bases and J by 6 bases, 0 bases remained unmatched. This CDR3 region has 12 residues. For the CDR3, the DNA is TGTGCCAGCAGGGACAGGGGTCAGCCCCAGCATTTT. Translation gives CASRDRGQPQHF.

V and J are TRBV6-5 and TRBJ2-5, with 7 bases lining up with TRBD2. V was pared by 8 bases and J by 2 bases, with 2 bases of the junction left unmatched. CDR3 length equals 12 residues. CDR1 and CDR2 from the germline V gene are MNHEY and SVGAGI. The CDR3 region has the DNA TGTGCCAGCCGACTAGCTCAAGAGACCCAGTACTTC. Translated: CASRLAQETQYF.

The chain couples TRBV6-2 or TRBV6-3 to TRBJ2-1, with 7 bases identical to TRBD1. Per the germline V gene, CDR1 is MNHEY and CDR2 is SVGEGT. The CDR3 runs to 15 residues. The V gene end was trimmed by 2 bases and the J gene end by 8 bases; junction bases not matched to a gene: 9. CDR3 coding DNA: TGTGCCAGCAGTTACCCGACAGGGCTTGAGGATGAGCAGTTCTTC. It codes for CASSYPTGLEDEQFF.

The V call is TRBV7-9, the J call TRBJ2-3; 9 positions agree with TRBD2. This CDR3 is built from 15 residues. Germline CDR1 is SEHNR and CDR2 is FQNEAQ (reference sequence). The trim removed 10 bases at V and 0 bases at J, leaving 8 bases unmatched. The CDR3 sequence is CAIPAGGPSTDTQYF. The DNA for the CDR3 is TGTGCCATCCCAGCGGGGGGTCCTAGCACAGATACGCAGTATTTT.

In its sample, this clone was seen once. The CDR3 bases are TGTGCCAGCAGAAGGGACAGACTATACAATGAGCAGTTCTTC. Translated: CASRRDRLYNEQFF. The rearrangement uses TRBV28 and TRBJ2-1, with 7 bases that match TRBD1. The CDR3 is 14 amino acids. Germline trimming cut 6 bases from V and 4 bases from J; bases unmatched to any gene: 6. Looked up from germline, CDR1 is MDHEN and CDR2 is SYDVKM.

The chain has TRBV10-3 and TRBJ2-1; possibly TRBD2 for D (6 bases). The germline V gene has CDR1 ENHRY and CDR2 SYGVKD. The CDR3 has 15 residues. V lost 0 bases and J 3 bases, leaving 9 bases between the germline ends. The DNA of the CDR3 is TGTGCCATCAGTGAGTCTACGGGGGACTACAATGAGCAGTTCTTC. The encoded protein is CAISESTGDYNEQFF.

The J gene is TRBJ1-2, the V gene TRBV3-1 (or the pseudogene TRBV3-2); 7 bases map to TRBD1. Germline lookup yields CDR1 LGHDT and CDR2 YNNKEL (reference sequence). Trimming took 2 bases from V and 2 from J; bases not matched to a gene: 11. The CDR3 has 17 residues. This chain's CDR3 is CASSQFARDRRNYGYTF. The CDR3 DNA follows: TGTGCCAGCAGCCAATTTGCCCGGGACAGACGAAACTATGGCTACACCTTC.

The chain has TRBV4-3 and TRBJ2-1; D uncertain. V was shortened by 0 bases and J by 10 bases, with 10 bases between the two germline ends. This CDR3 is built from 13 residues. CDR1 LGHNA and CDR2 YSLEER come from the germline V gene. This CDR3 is CASSQDLVGEQFF. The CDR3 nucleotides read TGCGCCAGCAGCCAAGATCTGGTCGGGGAGCAGTTCTTC.

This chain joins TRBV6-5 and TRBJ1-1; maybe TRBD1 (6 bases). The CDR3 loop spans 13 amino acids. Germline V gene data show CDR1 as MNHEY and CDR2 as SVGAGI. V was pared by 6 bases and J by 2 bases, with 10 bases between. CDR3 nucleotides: TGTGCCAGCAGACAGGGCTTTAACACTGAAGCTTTCTTT. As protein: CASRQGFNTEAFF.

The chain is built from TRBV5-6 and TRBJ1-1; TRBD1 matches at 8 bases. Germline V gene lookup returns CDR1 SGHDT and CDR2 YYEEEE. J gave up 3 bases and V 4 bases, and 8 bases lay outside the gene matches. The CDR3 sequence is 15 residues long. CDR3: CASSGTGIGDTEAFF. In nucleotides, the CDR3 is TGTGCCAGCAGCGGGACAGGCATCGGGGACACTGAAGCTTTCTTT.

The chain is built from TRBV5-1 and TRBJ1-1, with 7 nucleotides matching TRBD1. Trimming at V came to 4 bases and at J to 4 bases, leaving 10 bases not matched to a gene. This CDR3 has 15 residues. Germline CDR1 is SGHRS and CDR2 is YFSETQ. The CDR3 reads CASSLKTGQGTEAFF. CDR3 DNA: TGCGCCAGCAGCCTGAAGACAGGGCAGGGCACTGAAGCTTTCTTT.

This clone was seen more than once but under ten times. The CDR3 DNA follows: TGTGCCAGCAGCCGGGATGGGACAGTCTACGAGCAGTACTTC. This sequence encodes CASSRDGTVYEQYF. The gene calls are TRBV11-1 and TRBJ2-7, with TRBD1 matching over 7 bases. Per the germline V gene, CDR1 is SGHAT and CDR2 is FQDESV (reference sequence). V shed 5 bases, J shed 3 bases, and the junction held 7 bases outside the gene matches. The CDR3 sequence is 14 residues long.

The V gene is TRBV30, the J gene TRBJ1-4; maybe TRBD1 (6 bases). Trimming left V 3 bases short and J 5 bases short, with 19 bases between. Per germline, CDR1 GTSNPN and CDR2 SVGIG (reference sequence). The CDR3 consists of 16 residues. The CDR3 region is CAWSDDPGARNEKLFF. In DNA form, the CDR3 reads TGTGCCTGGAGCGATGACCCAGGGGCGCGAAATGAAAAACTGTTTTTT.

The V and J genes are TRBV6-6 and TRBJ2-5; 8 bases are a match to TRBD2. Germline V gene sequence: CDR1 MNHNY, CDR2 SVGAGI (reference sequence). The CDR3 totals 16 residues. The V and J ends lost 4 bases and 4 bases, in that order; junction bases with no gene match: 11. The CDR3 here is CASSSPGGGRGETQYF. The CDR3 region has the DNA TGTGCCAGCAGTTCCCCCGGGGGGGGACGAGGAGAGACCCAGTACTTC.

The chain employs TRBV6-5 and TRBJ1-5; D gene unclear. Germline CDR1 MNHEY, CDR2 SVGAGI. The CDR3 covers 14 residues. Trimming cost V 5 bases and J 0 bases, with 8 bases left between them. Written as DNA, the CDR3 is TGTGCCAGCAGTACAGAGAATAGCAATCAGCCCCAGCATTTT. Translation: CASSTENSNQPQHF.

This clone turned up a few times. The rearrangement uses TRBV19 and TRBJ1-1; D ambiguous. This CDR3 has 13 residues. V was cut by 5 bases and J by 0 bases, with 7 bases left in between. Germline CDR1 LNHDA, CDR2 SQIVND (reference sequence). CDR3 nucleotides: TGTGCCAGTAGTGCAGTTTTGAACACTGAAGCTTTCTTT. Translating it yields CASSAVLNTEAFF.

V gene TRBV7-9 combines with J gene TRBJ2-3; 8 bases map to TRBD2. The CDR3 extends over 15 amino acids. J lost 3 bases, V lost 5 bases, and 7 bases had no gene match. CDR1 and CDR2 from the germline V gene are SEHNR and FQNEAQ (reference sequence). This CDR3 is CASSHHGGGTDTQYF. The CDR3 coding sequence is TGTGCCAGCAGCCATCATGGCGGGGGGACAGATACGCAGTATTTT.

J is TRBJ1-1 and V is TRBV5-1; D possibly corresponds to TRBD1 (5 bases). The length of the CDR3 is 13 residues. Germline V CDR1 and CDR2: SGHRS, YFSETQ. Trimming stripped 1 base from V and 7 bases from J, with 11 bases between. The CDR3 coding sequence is TGCGCCAGCAGCTTGAGTCGGGGGATTGAAGCTTTCTTT. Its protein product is CASSLSRGIEAFF.

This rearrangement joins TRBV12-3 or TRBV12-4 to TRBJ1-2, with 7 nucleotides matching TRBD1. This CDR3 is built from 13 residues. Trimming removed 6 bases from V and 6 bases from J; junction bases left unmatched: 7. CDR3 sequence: CASRPDRADGYTF. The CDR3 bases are TGTGCCAGCAGACCTGACAGGGCGGATGGCTACACCTTC.

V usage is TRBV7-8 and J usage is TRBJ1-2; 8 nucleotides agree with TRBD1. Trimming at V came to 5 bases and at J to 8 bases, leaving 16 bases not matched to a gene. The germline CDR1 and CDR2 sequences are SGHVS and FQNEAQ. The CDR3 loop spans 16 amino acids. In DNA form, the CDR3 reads TGTGCCAGCAGCGGAGATCGGACAGGGCGGGGTGGAGGCTACACCTTC. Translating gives CASSGDRTGRGGGYTF.

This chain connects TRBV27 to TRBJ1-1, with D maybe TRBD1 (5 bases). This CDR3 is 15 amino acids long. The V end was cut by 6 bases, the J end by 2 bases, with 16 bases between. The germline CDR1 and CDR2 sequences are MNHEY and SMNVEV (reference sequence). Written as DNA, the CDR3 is TGTGCCAGCAGGGGAGGGCGGGGGTTCAACACTGAAGCTTTCTTT. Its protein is CASRGGRGFNTEAFF.

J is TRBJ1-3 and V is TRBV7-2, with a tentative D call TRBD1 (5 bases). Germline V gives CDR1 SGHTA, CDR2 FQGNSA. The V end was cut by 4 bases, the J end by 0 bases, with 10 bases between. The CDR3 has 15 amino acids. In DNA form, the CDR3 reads TGTGCCAGCAGCTCAGACAGTTACTCTGGAAACACCATATATTTT. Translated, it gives CASSSDSYSGNTIYF.

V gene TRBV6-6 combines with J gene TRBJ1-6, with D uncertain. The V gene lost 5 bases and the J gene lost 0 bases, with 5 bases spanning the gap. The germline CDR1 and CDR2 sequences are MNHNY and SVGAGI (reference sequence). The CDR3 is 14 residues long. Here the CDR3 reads CASSAASYNSPLHF. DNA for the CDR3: TGTGCCAGCAGTGCGGCCTCCTATAATTCACCCCTCCACTTT.

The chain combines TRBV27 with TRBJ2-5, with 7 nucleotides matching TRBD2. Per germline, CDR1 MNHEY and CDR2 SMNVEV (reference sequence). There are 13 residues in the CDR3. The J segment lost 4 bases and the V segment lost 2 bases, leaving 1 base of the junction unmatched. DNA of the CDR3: TGTGCCAGCAGTTTAGGACTAGGAGAGACCCAGTACTTC. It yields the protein CASSLGLGETQYF.